These 8 T cell receptor beta chains were sequenced from one sample in a study of shared clonotypes between healthy human individuals. Sequenced by immunoSEQ multiplex PCR; TCRdb stores in-frame clones only, minus some. The repertoire holds 2 million to 3 million clones, with 93% as singletons. Sequencing was done on a sample of naive CD4+ T cells from PBMCs. Sample subset: CD45RA+ positively selected. The receptors were gathered from a man between 18 and 35 years old in good health. Some clones in this sample may be carry-over from other donors' samples.

To note about this clone: The sample holds other DNA sequences that translate to the same CDR3. The CDR3 coding sequence is TGCAGCGTTTCCGACAGGGCCAACACTGAAGCTTTCTTT. Translating it yields CSVSDRANTEAFF. V gene TRBV29-1 combines with J gene TRBJ1-1; 7 bases map to TRBD1. This CDR3 spans 13 amino acids. The ends lost 5 bases at V and 2 bases at J; junction bases unmatched: 5. The germline CDR1 and CDR2 sequences are SQVTM and ANQGSEA.

The chain links TRBV5-1 to TRBJ1-1; D possibly corresponds to TRBD1 (6 bases). V was shortened by 3 bases and J by 0 bases, with 15 bases between the two germline ends. The germline gives CDR1 SGHRS, CDR2 YFSETQ. The length of the CDR3 is 16 residues. The CDR3 sequence: CASSYRTDIMNTEAFF. In DNA form, the CDR3 reads TGCGCCAGCAGCTACCGGACAGATATCATGAACACTGAAGCTTTCTTT.

This chain uses TRBV28 with TRBJ1-1; D gene unclear. The germline gives CDR1 MDHEN, CDR2 SYDVKM. CDR3 length: 12 residues. V lost 5 bases and J lost 6, with 10 bases in between. The CDR3 is CASSNGRAEAFF. The CDR3 bases are TGTGCCAGCAGTAACGGGCGGGCTGAAGCTTTCTTT.

The chain carries TRBV11-2 and TRBJ2-7; 14 bases agree with TRBD2. Trimming cost V 4 bases and J 5 bases; bases outside gene matches: 10. CDR3 length equals 17 residues. In germline, CDR1 is SGHAT, CDR2 FQNNGV. The CDR3 loop is CASSSQGLAGVIDEQYF. The CDR3 region has the DNA TGTGCCAGCAGCTCCCAGGGACTAGCGGGAGTCATTGACGAGCAGTACTTC.

This chain connects TRBV7-2 to TRBJ2-1; D is ambiguous. Trimming took 3 bases from V and 2 from J, leaving 11 bases between them. The CDR3 is 15 amino acids. Germline V gives CDR1 SGHTA, CDR2 FQGNSA. The CDR3 loop is CASSFRAQAYNEQFF. Written as DNA, the CDR3 is TGTGCCAGCAGCTTTCGGGCCCAAGCCTACAATGAGCAGTTCTTC.

This clone was found once. V is TRBV27 and J is TRBJ1-2; D remains unclear. Germline V gene sequence: CDR1 MNHEY, CDR2 SMNVEV (reference sequence). The CDR3 has 13 residues. The V gene lost 6 bases and the J gene lost 3 bases, with 11 bases spanning the gap. CDR3 coding DNA: TGTGCCAGCAGGCATACAGTCGACTATGGCTACACCTTC. Translating it yields CASRHTVDYGYTF.

The chain employs TRBV5-4 and TRBJ2-2; 11 nucleotides align to TRBD2. V lost 3 bases to trimming and J lost 3 bases; unmatched junction nucleotides: 1. Germline V CDR1 and CDR2: SGHNT, YYREEE (reference sequence). The CDR3 contains 15 residues. Here the CDR3 DNA reads TGTGCCAGCAGCTGGACTAGCGGGCACACCGGGGAGCTGTTTTTT. Its translation is CASSWTSGHTGELFF.

The CDR3 DNA reads TGTGCCAGCAGTTTACCCCGACAGGGCAGAGAGCAGTACTTC. This encodes CASSLPRQGREQYF. The chain joins TRBV28 to TRBJ2-7; TRBD1 aligns across 7 bases. V gave up 2 bases and J gave up 7 bases; unmatched junction bases: 8. Germline loops: CDR1 MDHEN, CDR2 SYDVKM. This CDR3 is 14 amino acids long.